This T cell receptor beta chain was retrieved from a study of blood T cell repertoires in COVID-19 (dated by TCRdb to 2020 to 2021). Broadly, across the study: Collaborator samples came from the United States, Italy and Spain and covered acute and convalescent phases of COVID-19. Where HLA class I and class II types were available, the types were taken from metadata supplied by the sample provider, not from assay-based typing. The repertoires were released in a freely available public database meant as a resource for research on the immune response to SARS-CoV-2. A de-identified subject ID, COVID-19 status, age in years and sex were almost always included in the sample metadata. Deeply sampled blood TCRbeta repertoires from subjects exposed to, actively infected with, or recovered from COVID-19 were included in the dataset. The material from the prospective study consisted of cDNA or gDNA derived from T cells, B-cell-depleted T cells, or PBMCs. The samples were drawn from the first 160 participants of the ongoing ImmuneRACE study and from 1,254 subjects provided by 6 global collaborators. The investigation overall reported the following: The quantity of clinical and demographic metadata differed by source and by participant and was supplied without curation.

The CDR3, from cysteine to phenylalanine, totals 16 residues. Just the 48-base CDR3 DNA is kept, in frame starting at base 1. V is trimmed back by 5 bases and J by 6 bases, and the junction contains 9 bases that no gene match accounts for. CDR1 and CDR2, per the germline V gene (reference sequence), are LNHDA and SQIVND. As regards this clone: Its recognized antigen is unknown. There are no base qualities to consult, and no much larger clone falls within one base.

Collaborating institutions collected whole blood in K2EDTA tubes following their own protocols. For TCRbeta analysis, collaborators shipped samples as frozen whole blood, isolated PBMCs, or DNA extracted from either of those sample types. TCRbeta CDR3 regions were amplified from genomic DNA using the immunoSEQ Assay, a bias-controlled multiplex PCR. For the original study's pipeline: Nucleated cell counts per sample were estimated from amplification of reference gene primers within the assay. To quantify the absolute abundance of each unique TCRbeta CDR3 rearrangement, sequence reads were collapsed and filtered. For each sample, productive Simpson clonality was calculated as the square root of Simpson's diversity index over productive rearrangements. Not all clones reach the TCRdb copy of this immuneACCESS table, which keeps in-frame sequences only. Checked studies attribute under half of the gap to unresolved V genes and leave the rest unexplained. V and J calls and clone size follow that table, whereas D and trimming were derived from the DNA. Here the sample has about 110,000 clones; 65% to 80% occur a single time. The top ten hold more than 20% of the sample.

This TCR was recovered from a man in his 70s with active or convalescent COVID-19. This sequence uses TRBV19 and TRBJ2-5; 13 nucleotides in the junction match TRBD2. The sample taken for sequencing was peripheral blood. The CDR3 amino acid sequence is: CASSPSGTSGTKTQYF. The DNA sequence follows: TGTGCCAGTAGTCCCTCCGGGACTAGCGGGACGAAGACCCAGTACTTC.